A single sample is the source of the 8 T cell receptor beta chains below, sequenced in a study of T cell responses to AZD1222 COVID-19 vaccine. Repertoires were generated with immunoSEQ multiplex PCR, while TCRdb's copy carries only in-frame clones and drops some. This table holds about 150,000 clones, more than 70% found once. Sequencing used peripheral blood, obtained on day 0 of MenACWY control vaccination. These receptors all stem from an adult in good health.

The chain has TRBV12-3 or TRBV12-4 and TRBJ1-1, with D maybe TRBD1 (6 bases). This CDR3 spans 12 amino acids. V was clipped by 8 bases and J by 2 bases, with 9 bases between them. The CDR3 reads CASDRLNTEAFF. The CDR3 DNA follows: TGTGCCAGCGACAGGCTCAACACTGAAGCTTTCTTT.

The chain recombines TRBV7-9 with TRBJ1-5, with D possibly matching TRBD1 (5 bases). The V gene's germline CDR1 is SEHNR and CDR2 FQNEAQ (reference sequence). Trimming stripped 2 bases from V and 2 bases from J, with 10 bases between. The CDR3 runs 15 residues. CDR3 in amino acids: CASSLPGGGNQPQHF. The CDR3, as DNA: TGTGCCAGCAGCTTACCGGGGGGGGGCAATCAGCCCCAGCATTTT.

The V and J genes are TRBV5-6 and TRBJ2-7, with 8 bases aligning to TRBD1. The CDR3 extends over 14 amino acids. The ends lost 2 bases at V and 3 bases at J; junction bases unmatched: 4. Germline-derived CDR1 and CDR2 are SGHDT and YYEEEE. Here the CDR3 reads CASSLGTGYYEQYF. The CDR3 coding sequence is TGTGCCAGCAGCTTAGGGACAGGCTACTACGAGCAGTACTTC.

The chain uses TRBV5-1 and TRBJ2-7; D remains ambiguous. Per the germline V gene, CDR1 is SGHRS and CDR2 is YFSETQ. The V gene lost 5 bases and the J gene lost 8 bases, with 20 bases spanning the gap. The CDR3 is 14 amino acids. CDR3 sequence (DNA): TGCGCCAGCAGGGATGGGAATTTGCTTGGAAAGCAGTACTTC. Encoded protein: CASRDGNLLGKQYF. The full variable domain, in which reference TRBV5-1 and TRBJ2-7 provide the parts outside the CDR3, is KAGVTQTPRYLIKTRGQQVTLSCSPISGHRSVSWYQQTPGQGLQFLFEYFSETQRNKGNFPGRFSGRQFSNSRSEMNVSTLELGDSALYLCASRDGNLLGKQYFGPGTRLTVT.

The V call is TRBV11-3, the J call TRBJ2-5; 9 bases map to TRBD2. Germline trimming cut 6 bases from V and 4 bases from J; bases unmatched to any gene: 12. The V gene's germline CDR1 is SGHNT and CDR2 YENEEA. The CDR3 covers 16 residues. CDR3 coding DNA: TGTGCCAGCAGTTTTAGCGGGGGTGACCCCTCAGAGACCCAGTACTTC. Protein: CASSFSGGDPSETQYF.

Here the CDR3 reads CASRTPDSGNQPQHF. The CDR3 region has the DNA TGTGCCAGCAGGACTCCCGACTCAGGGAATCAGCCCCAGCATTTT. V usage is TRBV28 and J usage is TRBJ1-5, with a possible D match to TRBD1 (5 bases). The germline CDR1 and CDR2 sequences are MDHEN and SYDVKM. Between the trimmed V and J ends, which lost 6 bases and 4 bases, there was a span of 16 bases. CDR3 length: 15 amino acids.

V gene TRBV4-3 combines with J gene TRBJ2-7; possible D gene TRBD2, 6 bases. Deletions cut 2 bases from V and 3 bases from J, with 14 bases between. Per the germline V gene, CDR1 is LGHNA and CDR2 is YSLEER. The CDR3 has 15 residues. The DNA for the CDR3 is TGCGCCAGCAGCCAACGACTAGGGCGGGTCTACGAGCAGTACTTC. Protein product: CASSQRLGRVYEQYF.

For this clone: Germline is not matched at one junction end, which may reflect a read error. The CDR3 here is CASRYLGGEYEQYF. The DNA for the CDR3 is TGTGCCAGCAGGTACTTAGGGGGCGAATACGAGCAGTACTTC. The chain employs TRBV6-6 and TRBJ2-7; 7 bases are shared with TRBD1. The CDR3 length is 14 residues. CDR1 and CDR2 from the germline V gene are MNHNY and SVGAGI (reference sequence).